This T cell receptor (beta chain) was captured by sequencing in a study of OX40 agonist ivuxolimab in advanced cancers. Turning to the study itself: Clinicians treated patients with ivuxolimab, an agonistic anti-OX40 (CD134) antibody. General observations from the study: Antigen targets of the expanded peripheral T cells went undetermined.

Comments on this clone: Antigen: not known.

V was trimmed by 0 bases and J by 5 bases, leaving 17 bases between them. Germline V gene data show CDR1 as MGHRA and CDR2 as YSYEKL. The CDR3 runs 16 residues. Blood was sampled at baseline, cycle 4 day 1, and cycle 7 day 1. Profiling relied on immunoSEQ multiplex PCR, and the TCRdb table lists in-frame clones only, not all of them. The sample carries approximately 69,000 clones, 80% to 90% recorded once. Sequenced here: CD4+ or CD8+ T cells sorted from blood, sampled in a trial of the OX40 agonist ivuxolimab. The origin of this receptor is an adult with an advanced solid tumor such as melanoma, head and neck, liver or kidney cancer. The chain couples TRBV4-1 to TRBJ2-7, with D possibly being TRBD1 (7 bases). CDR3 coding DNA: TGCGCCAGCAGCCAAGAAGGAGCAGGGGGGAGCCACGAGCAGTACTTC. Amino acid sequence: CASSQEGAGGSHEQYF.